This passage covers 22 T cell receptor beta chains from one sample sequenced in a study of T-cell reconstitution after alpha-beta-depleted transplantation in children (dated by TCRdb to the mid-2010s). The library was built by means of PCR. The sequencer was an Illumina HiSeq 2500. Molecular barcoding was employed in the preparation of TCR libraries, with unique molecular identifiers being used to normalize TCRbeta repertoire quantification. The public reads were reanalyzed by TCRdb: fastp trimming at Q25, MiXCR alignment, in-frame beta chains only. Each entry merges the rows of one CDR3 protein and shows their most common DNA and genes. This sample holds about 980,000 distinct CDR3 sequences; about 29% were observed only once. The ten biggest clones cover about 28% of the sample. Reading the label with the study, this specimen's treatment or condition is: allogeneic hematopoietic cell transplantation with graft depleted of TCRalphabeta T cells and CD19 B cells.

The specimen comprised PBMCs, mostly from graft donor cells, sampled 360 days after TCRalphabeta/CD19-depleted stem cell transplant. The source of these receptors is a boy under three years old who had a stem cell transplant for SCID, so the T cells may come from the graft donor.

The chain carries TRBV4-2 and TRBJ2-5; 9 bases match TRBD1. CDR3 length equals 15 residues. Germline values: CDR1 LGHNA, CDR2 YNFKEQ. The V and J ends lost 0 bases and 4 bases, in that order; junction bases with no gene match: 3. CDR3 sequence (DNA): TGTGCCAGCAGCCAAGAACAGACAGGGGGAGAGACCCAGTACTTC. Its translation is CASSQEQTGGETQYF.

The chain joins TRBV7-8 to TRBJ2-7; TRBD2 aligns across 13 bases. The CDR3 is 17 residues long. J was trimmed by 7 bases and V by 2 bases; bases with no gene match: 11. CDR1 is SGHVS and CDR2 is FQNEAQ in the germline V gene. CDR3: CASSLPGLAGAAWEQYF. The DNA for the CDR3 is TGTGCCAGCAGCTTACCAGGACTAGCGGGGGCCGCTTGGGAGCAGTACTTC.

The CDR3 loop reads CASSVRGQGNYGYTF. Here the CDR3 DNA reads TGTGCCAGCAGCGTAAGGGGACAGGGCAACTATGGCTACACCTTC. J is TRBJ1-2 and V is TRBV9, with 9 nucleotides matching TRBD1. CDR1 and CDR2 (germline): SGDLS, YYNGEE. V trimming: 1 base; J trimming: 2 bases; junction bases outside the gene matches: 3. The CDR3 spans 15 residues.

This clonotype came up a few times. The V and J genes are TRBV6-5 and TRBJ1-2; D may be TRBD1 (6 bases). Germline V gives CDR1 MNHEY, CDR2 SVGAGI. The CDR3 runs to 15 residues. V was shortened by 2 bases and J by 2 bases, with 12 bases between the two germline ends. In DNA, the CDR3 is TGTGCCAGCAGTTACCAGGGGCAGGCGAACTATGGCTACACCTTC. It is translated as CASSYQGQANYGYTF.

This clonotype was counted between two and nine times. The chain links TRBV6-1 to TRBJ1-4, with a tentative D call TRBD1 (6 bases). The germline V gene encodes CDR1 MNHNS and CDR2 SASEGT. The CDR3 contains 14 residues. Trimming removed 6 bases from V and 7 bases from J, with 15 bases in between. The CDR3 loop reads CASRSIRGREKLFF. The CDR3 DNA reads TGTGCCAGCAGGTCAATACGGGGGCGTGAAAAACTGTTTTTT.

CDR3 nucleotide sequence: TGTGCCAGCAGCCAAAGACGTTCTAGCGATGGTACGCAGTATTTT. This encodes CASSQRRSSDGTQYF. The chain has TRBV3-1 and TRBJ2-3, with a possible D match to TRBD2 (6 bases). The CDR3 runs to 15 residues. The V gene's germline CDR1 is LGHDT and CDR2 YNNKEL (reference sequence). Trimming left V 2 bases short and J 8 bases short, with 17 bases between.

The table lists this clonotype with many counts. The chain recombines TRBV6-2 or TRBV6-3 with TRBJ2-5; TRBD2 might be the D (6 bases). Trimming took off 8 bases at V and 5 bases at J, with 15 bases between the two ends. This CDR3 has 13 amino acids. Looked up from germline, CDR1 is MNHEY and CDR2 is SVGEGT. In DNA form, the CDR3 reads TGTGCCAGCGTTCCGGAGGGTTGGGAGACCCAGTACTTC. It encodes CASVPEGWETQYF.

The V call is TRBV12-3 or TRBV12-4, the J call TRBJ2-2; TRBD2 might be the D (6 bases). The V end was cut by 7 bases, the J end by 1 base, with 13 bases between. This CDR3 region has 15 residues. The DNA of the CDR3 is TGTGCCAGCAATTTTTGGGGGGTGAACACCGGGGAGCTGTTTTTT. Amino acids: CASNFWGVNTGELFF.

J is TRBJ1-2 and V is TRBV6-5; D remains ambiguous. Germline V CDR1 and CDR2: MNHEY, SVGAGI. The CDR3 has 14 residues. V dropped 2 bases and J dropped 6 bases, with 13 bases sitting between them. CDR3 sequence (DNA): TGTGCCAGCAGTTACAGTCGGGGAGATGATGGCTACACCTTC. Its protein is CASSYSRGDDGYTF.

A few counts support this clonotype. The genes are TRBV29-1 and TRBJ1-1, with 7 nucleotides matching TRBD1. V was clipped by 4 bases and J by 8 bases; unmatched bases: 10. Germline V gene sequence: CDR1 SQVTM, CDR2 ANQGSEA. The CDR3 spans 13 residues. CDR3 DNA: TGCAGCGTTGGAGCAGGGGGGCCGGGGGAAGCTTTCTTT. Encoded protein: CSVGAGGPGEAFF.

The chain employs TRBV7-9 and TRBJ2-7; 15 bases align to TRBD2. CDR3 length: 15 residues. V lost 2 bases to trimming and J lost 10 bases; unmatched junction nucleotides: 6. CDR1 is SEHNR, CDR2 FQNEAQ, per germline (reference sequence). The CDR3 loop reads CASSLRTSGGAIQYF. For the CDR3, the DNA is TGTGCCAGCAGCTTAAGGACTAGCGGGGGGGCCATCCAGTACTTC.

CDR3 sequence reads: CASSLASGNSPLHF. In DNA form, the CDR3 reads TGTGCCAGTTCCTTAGCCTCGGGTAATTCACCCCTCCACTTT. The rearrangement links TRBV27 to TRBJ1-6; D not resolved. This CDR3 has 14 amino acids. Germline lookup yields CDR1 MNHEY and CDR2 SMNVEV (reference sequence). V was trimmed by 9 bases and J by 6 bases, leaving 15 bases between them.

The genes are TRBV12-3 or TRBV12-4 and TRBJ2-5; 7 positions match TRBD2. The CDR3 totals 14 residues. With 4 bases clipped from V and 6 bases from J, the junction kept 8 bases outside the gene matches. CDR3 DNA sequence: TGTGCCAGCAGTTCGCGACTAGCCGCCCAGACCCAGTACTTC. It codes for CASSSRLAAQTQYF.

The V gene is TRBV4-3, the J gene TRBJ2-1; 11 nucleotides line up with TRBD1. The germline V gene encodes CDR1 LGHNA and CDR2 YSLEER. The CDR3 extends over 16 amino acids. V gave up 0 bases and J gave up 8 bases; unmatched junction bases: 6. For the CDR3, the DNA is TGCGCCAGCAGCCAAGATAGGACAGGGGGCTTCGATGAGCAGTTCTTC. It encodes CASSQDRTGGFDEQFF.

This clonotype was found a few times. This chain uses TRBV28 with TRBJ1-4, with D hard to call. V gave up 6 bases and J gave up 0 bases, with 20 bases separating them. This CDR3 spans 18 amino acids. Germline CDR1 is MDHEN and CDR2 is SYDVKM. This chain's CDR3 is CASRVGRQEYATNEKLFF. CDR3 nucleotide sequence: TGTGCCAGCAGGGTCGGGAGGCAGGAGTATGCAACTAATGAAAAACTGTTTTTT.

This clonotype was observed many times. The junction differs from germline at one of its ends, possibly a read error. The chain couples TRBV10-3 to TRBJ2-4, with D uncertain. Germline assignment: CDR1 ENHRY and CDR2 SYGVKD. The CDR3 extends over 13 amino acids. CDR3 bases: TGTGCCATCAGTGAGTCGATGGCCGGCGGTAGGCACTTC. Translating it yields CAISESMAGGRHF.

The CDR3: CASSGVWNQETQYF. The CDR3 DNA sequence: TGTGCCAGCAGTGGGGTATGGAACCAAGAGACCCAGTACTTC. The chain has TRBV6-2 or TRBV6-3 and TRBJ2-5; D unresolved. The CDR3 is 14 residues long. Germline values: CDR1 MNHEY, CDR2 SVGEGT. V lost 5 bases to trimming and J lost 0 bases, with 10 bases between them.

V usage is TRBV9 and J usage is TRBJ2-3, with 7 bases that match TRBD2. V gave up 4 bases and J gave up 4 bases; unmatched junction bases: 12. The CDR3 covers 16 residues. Germline V gives CDR1 SGDLS, CDR2 YYNGEE. CDR3 in DNA: TGTGCCAGCAGCACTCAGCGGGGACGGGGGGCAGATACGCAGTATTTT. It is translated as CASSTQRGRGADTQYF. The full variable domain, rest sourced from reference TRBV9 and TRBJ2-3, is DSGVTQTPKHLITATGQRVTLRCSPRSGDLSVYWYQQSLDQGLQFLIQYYNGEERAKGNILERFSAQQFPDLHSELNLSSLELGDSALYFCASSTQRGRGADTQYFGPGTRLTVL.

The rearrangement links TRBV24-1 to TRBJ2-7, with D unresolved. Germline V gene data show CDR1 as KGHDR and CDR2 as SFDVKD. The CDR3 length is 12 residues. Trimming left V 6 bases short and J 6 bases short, with 11 bases between. The CDR3 reads CATSLEIGEQYF. Here the CDR3 DNA reads TGTGCCACCAGTCTGGAGATTGGCGAGCAGTACTTC.

This chain links TRBV29-1 with TRBJ2-5; the D gene is possibly TRBD2 (5 bases). Between the trimmed V and J ends, which lost 0 bases and 7 bases, there was a span of 18 bases. There are 15 residues in the CDR3. Germline assignment: CDR1 SQVTM and CDR2 ANQGSEA. The CDR3 bases are TGCAGCGTTGAAGATAGGGTGAGGGCCCGAGGGACCCAGTACTTC. Residues: CSVEDRVRARGTQYF.

The rearrangement uses TRBV30 and TRBJ2-7; D remains unclear. The CDR3 is 11 residues long. Trimming removed 5 bases from V and 4 bases from J, with 9 bases in between. Per the germline V gene, CDR1 is GTSNPN and CDR2 is SVGIG (reference sequence). The CDR3 DNA is TGTGCCTGGGGCCTGGAATACGAGCAGTACTTC. It codes for CAWGLEYEQYF. The entire variable domain, with the rest obtained from reference TRBV30 and TRBJ2-7, is as follows: SQTIHQWPATLVQPVGSPLSLECTVEGTSNPNLYWYRQAAGRGLQLLFYSVGIGQISSEVPQNLSASRPQDRQFILSSKKLLLSDSGFYLCAWGLEYEQYFGPGTRLTVT.

This sequence joins TRBV5-6 and TRBJ2-1; 10 nucleotides line up with TRBD1. CDR1 and CDR2 (germline): SGHDT, YYEEEE. The CDR3 covers 15 residues. With 5 bases clipped from V and 4 bases from J, the junction kept 6 bases outside the gene matches. The CDR3 loop reads CASREGTGEYNEQFF. In DNA, the CDR3 is TGTGCCAGCAGAGAAGGGACAGGGGAATACAATGAGCAGTTCTTC.